Presented here are 25 T cell receptor beta chains from one specimen sequenced in a study of T cell repertoires in cytomegalovirus infection. These TCRs' antigens remain unknown. TCRdb fed the reads into MiXCR, producing one record per CDR3 protein. The sample yields about 900,000 distinct CDR3 sequences, roughly 30% seen once. This specimen consisted of cultured CD8+ T cells from PBMCs, obtained from culture after CMV antigen stimulation. The receptors were gathered from a human donor in good health (CMV status not recorded). Some clones in this sample may be carry-over from other donors' samples.

The V call is TRBV5-6, the J call TRBJ1-5; D may be TRBD1 (6 bases). Trimming shortened V by 0 bases and J by 0 bases, and 16 bases separated the two germline ends. The CDR3 has 18 residues. The germline CDR1 and CDR2 sequences are SGHDT and YYEEEE. The DNA of the CDR3 is TGTGCCAGCAGCTTGGGGGGAAACAGGGTTTATAGCAATCAGCCCCAGCATTTT. As protein: CASSLGGNRVYSNQPQHF.

The V call is TRBV29-1, the J call TRBJ2-6, with D perhaps matching TRBD2 (5 bases). Germline V gene lookup returns CDR1 SQVTM and CDR2 ANQGSEA. This CDR3 comprises 19 residues. The V end lost 4 bases, the J end lost 1 base, and 23 bases lay between the germline ends. The CDR3 coding sequence is TGCAGCGTTGCCCCCAGGAGTGAGGGCGCCTCATCTGGGGCCAACGTCCTGACTTTC. Translated, it gives CSVAPRSEGASSGANVLTF.

This clonotype was detected ten times or more. V and J are TRBV7-8 and TRBJ1-6, with D perhaps matching TRBD1 (5 bases). Between the trimmed V and J ends, which lost 0 bases and 10 bases, there was a span of 13 bases. The CDR3 is made up of 15 amino acids. Germline CDR1 SGHVS, CDR2 FQNEAQ. The CDR3 loop reads CASSLARGERSPLHF. The DNA for the CDR3 is TGTGCCAGCAGCTTAGCTCGGGGGGAGCGATCACCCCTCCACTTT. Complete variable domain (other parts from reference TRBV7-8 and TRBJ1-6): GAGVSQSPRYKVAKRGQDVALRCDPISGHVSLFWYQQALGQGPEFLTYFQNEAQLDKSGLPSDRFFAERPEGSVSTLKIQRTQQEDSAVYLCASSLARGERSPLHFGNGTRLTVT.

This clonotype occurred a few times. The chain recombines TRBV7-6 with TRBJ2-2, with 8 bases identical to TRBD2. The CDR3 loop spans 16 amino acids. Germline V CDR1 and CDR2: SGHVS, FNYEAQ. Trimming at V came to 5 bases and at J to 4 bases, leaving 9 bases not matched to a gene. The CDR3: CASSPPGLAVTGELFF. CDR3 in DNA: TGTGCCAGCAGCCCCCCCGGACTAGCAGTCACCGGGGAGCTGTTTTTT.

The V call is TRBV7-2, the J call TRBJ1-5; D unclear. Germline loops: CDR1 SGHTA, CDR2 FQGNSA. V dropped 4 bases and J dropped 3 bases, with 10 bases sitting between them. This CDR3 comprises 14 residues. In DNA, the CDR3 is TGTACCAGCAGCTCAACAGAGTTCAATCAGCCCCAGCATTTT. Translated: CTSSSTEFNQPQHF.

Only a few counts were recorded for this clonotype. The chain links TRBV19 to TRBJ2-5; D possibly uses TRBD1 or TRBD2 (5 bases each). The CDR3 covers 13 residues. Per germline, CDR1 LNHDA and CDR2 SQIVND (reference sequence). Trimming cost V 6 bases and J 4 bases, with 12 bases left between them. Here the CDR3 DNA reads TGTGCCAGTAGGGCTTTCGGGGCAGAGACCCAGTACTTC. Its translation is CASRAFGAETQYF.

The chain combines TRBV18 with TRBJ1-1; D gene ambiguous. The germline gives CDR1 KGHSH, CDR2 LQKENI. The V end lost 2 bases, the J end lost 2 bases, and 24 bases lay between the germline ends. The CDR3 spans 19 residues. The CDR3 coding sequence is TGTGCCAGCTCACCAGACCCATTACCCCCATCGACATACAACACTGAAGCTTTCTTT. Its translation is CASSPDPLPPSTYNTEAFF. The variable domain in full, with the rest retrieved from reference TRBV18 and TRBJ1-1, is NAGVMQNPRHLVRRRGQEARLRCSPMKGHSHVYWYRQLPEEGLKFMVYLQKENIIDESGMPKERFSAEFPKEGPSILRIQQVVRGDSAAYFCASSPDPLPPSTYNTEAFFGQGTRLTVV.

At least ten counts were recorded for this clonotype. This chain joins TRBV7-8 and TRBJ2-3, with D possibly being TRBD1 or TRBD2 (5 bases each). The CDR3 is 16 residues long. Germline loops: CDR1 SGHVS, CDR2 FQNEAQ. With 2 bases removed from V and 4 bases from J, the gap between germline ends came to 16 bases. CDR3 DNA sequence: TGTGCCAGCAGCTTACAGGGCCTATATAGCGCAGATACGCAGTATTTT. Translated: CASSLQGLYSADTQYF.

The genes are TRBV7-1 and TRBJ2-7; TRBD1 matches 10 bases. TRBV7-1 is annotated as an ORF whose role is uncertain. The V and J ends lost 5 bases and 5 bases, in that order; junction bases with no gene match: 9. CDR3 length equals 15 residues. The CDR3 is CASSGQGQGVNEQYF. For the CDR3, the DNA is TGTGCCAGCAGCGGACAAGGACAGGGGGTTAACGAGCAGTACTTC.

The chain is built from TRBV5-4 and TRBJ1-1; D is undetermined. The CDR3 is 12 residues long. V lost 7 bases and J lost 10, with 17 bases in between. CDR1 SGHNT and CDR2 YYREEE come from the germline V gene (reference sequence). The CDR3 region has the DNA TGTGCCAGCCCCCACAAAGGGCTTCGAGCTTTCTTT. As protein: CASPHKGLRAFF.

This clonotype appeared a few times. This sequence joins TRBV20-1 and TRBJ1-1, with a weak D call TRBD1 (5 bases). Germline CDR1 DFQATT, CDR2 SNEGSKA (reference sequence). The V gene lost 0 bases and the J gene lost 4 bases, with 12 bases spanning the gap. The CDR3 sequence is 14 residues long. The CDR3 loop reads CSARDRGFSTEAFF. The CDR3 coding sequence is TGCAGTGCTAGAGATAGGGGCTTTAGCACTGAAGCTTTCTTT.

This clonotype was observed a few times. The chain couples TRBV2 to TRBJ1-1, with D possibly being TRBD1 (6 bases). The V end lost 3 bases, the J end lost 1 base, and 9 bases lay between the germline ends. Germline V gives CDR1 SNHLY, CDR2 FYNNEI. The CDR3 contains 14 residues. For the CDR3, the DNA is TGTGCCAGCAGTGAGTTACAGGGGAACACTGAAGCTTTCTTT. This gives the protein CASSELQGNTEAFF.

The chain couples TRBV24-1 to TRBJ1-2; D gene ambiguous. Trimming stripped 2 bases from V and 7 bases from J, with 7 bases between. The V gene's germline CDR1 is KGHDR and CDR2 SFDVKD. CDR3 length: 12 amino acids. The CDR3 region has the DNA TGTGCCACCAGTGATTATAAGGGTGGCTACACCTTC. Translating it yields CATSDYKGGYTF.

The genes are TRBV6-5 and TRBJ1-4; TRBD1 matches at 9 bases. After removal of 4 bases from V and 1 base from J, the junction contained 4 bases not matched to a gene. Germline V gene data show CDR1 as MNHEY and CDR2 as SVGAGI. The CDR3 sequence is 16 residues long. Here the CDR3 DNA reads TGTGCCAGCAGTTCCCGGGACAGGGAAACTAATGAAAAACTGTTTTTT. As protein: CASSSRDRETNEKLFF.

This chain uses TRBV19 with TRBJ1-5, with 8 bases that match TRBD1. Trimming took 2 bases from V and 6 from J; bases not matched to a gene: 6. Germline V CDR1 and CDR2: LNHDA, SQIVND (reference sequence). This CDR3 comprises 15 residues. Here the CDR3 DNA reads TGTGCCAGTAGTATAATCCGGGACAGGAGTCAGCCCCAGCATTTT. Protein sequence: CASSIIRDRSQPQHF.

This clonotype has ten or more counts. The rearrangement joins TRBV7-3 to TRBJ2-1, with D tentatively TRBD1 (5 bases). CDR1 is SGHTA, CDR2 FQGTGA, per germline. With 1 base removed from V and 2 bases from J, the gap between germline ends came to 9 bases. The CDR3 spans 15 residues. This CDR3 reads CASSLIPGPYNEQFF. The CDR3 DNA reads TGTGCCAGCAGCTTAATCCCAGGGCCCTACAATGAGCAGTTCTTC.

This clonotype showed up many times. The CDR3 sequence is CASSLRVGAPSYNEQFF. Here the CDR3 DNA reads TGTGCCAGCAGCTTAAGGGTAGGGGCCCCCTCCTACAATGAGCAGTTCTTC. The chain carries TRBV7-6 and TRBJ2-1; D possibly corresponds to TRBD1 (5 bases). Looked up from germline, CDR1 is SGHVS and CDR2 is FNYEAQ. V lost 2 bases and J lost 0, with 14 bases in between. The CDR3 covers 17 residues.

This clonotype was detected only a few times. The chain links TRBV27 to TRBJ1-2; D not resolved. The germline V gene has CDR1 MNHEY and CDR2 SMNVEV (reference sequence). The CDR3 covers 14 residues. V was clipped by 2 bases and J by 4 bases, with 11 bases between them. DNA of the CDR3: TGTGCCAGCAGTTTAATCCCTCAGAGCTATGGCTACACCTTC. As protein: CASSLIPQSYGYTF.

This chain links TRBV7-2 with TRBJ1-6; D is undetermined. The CDR3 consists of 12 residues. The V end lost 2 bases, the J end lost 13 bases, and 9 bases lay between the germline ends. The V gene's germline CDR1 is SGHTA and CDR2 FQGNSA. CDR3 residues: CASSLPLWPLHF. CDR3 sequence (DNA): TGTGCCAGCAGCTTACCCCTATGGCCCCTCCACTTT.

V and J are TRBV2 and TRBJ2-7; 9 positions agree with TRBD1. CDR3 length: 16 amino acids. The J segment lost 1 base and the V segment lost 5 bases, leaving 9 bases of the junction unmatched. Germline V gene lookup returns CDR1 SNHLY and CDR2 FYNNEI. DNA for the CDR3: TGTGCCAGCAGTTTACAGAAAGGGACAGGGTCCTACGAGCAGTACTTC. This encodes CASSLQKGTGSYEQYF.

This clonotype has only a few counts. The chain carries TRBV6-6 and TRBJ2-1, with TRBD1 matching 10 bases. Germline CDR1 MNHNY, CDR2 SVGAGI (reference sequence). This CDR3 has 18 amino acids. V was clipped by 2 bases and J by 4 bases; unmatched bases: 11. CDR3 bases: TGTGCCAGCAGTTACCCTAGACAGGGGGCATCCGCATACAATGAGCAGTTCTTC. Protein: CASSYPRQGASAYNEQFF.

This chain joins TRBV14 and TRBJ1-4; D call uncertain. CDR1 is SGHDN, CDR2 FVKESK, per germline. The CDR3 runs 15 residues. The V end lost 4 bases, the J end lost 5 bases, and 14 bases lay between the germline ends. The CDR3 DNA sequence: TGTGCCAGCAGCCTCTTCGTCCCACCCAATGAAAAACTGTTTTTT. It specifies CASSLFVPPNEKLFF.

This clonotype came up many times. The chain uses TRBV7-9 and TRBJ2-5; 12 bases map to TRBD2. V shed 5 bases and J 0 bases; nucleotides not matched to a gene: 7. Germline loops: CDR1 SEHNR, CDR2 FQNEAQ (reference sequence). CDR3 size: 17 residues. CDR3 in DNA: TGTGCCAGCAGCAGACGGACTAGCGGGGATTACCAAGAGACCCAGTACTTC. It codes for CASSRRTSGDYQETQYF.

This clonotype was found a few times. The rearrangement links TRBV20-1 to TRBJ1-6; perhaps TRBD1 as D (5 bases). The germline V and J ends were trimmed by 1 base and 2 bases, with 6 bases remaining between them. Germline V CDR1 and CDR2: DFQATT, SNEGSKA (reference sequence). The CDR3 length is 14 residues. The CDR3: CSARAGPYNSPLHF. DNA of the CDR3: TGCAGTGCTAGAGCAGGGCCCTATAATTCACCCCTCCACTTT.

There are a few counts of this clonotype. The V gene is TRBV19, the J gene TRBJ2-3; 7 bases map to TRBD2. The CDR3 is made up of 17 amino acids. Losses at the gene ends were 8 bases for V and 6 bases for J; bases not matched to a gene: 20. The germline CDR1 and CDR2 sequences are LNHDA and SQIVND (reference sequence). The CDR3 here is CASHSGTTNPELDTQYF. CDR3 nucleotide sequence: TGTGCCAGTCATTCCGGGACTACCAATCCTGAGTTGGATACGCAGTATTTT.